Sequencing of this T cell receptor beta chain was carried out in a study of control samples from healthy donors and cancer patients. The length of the CDR3 is 13 residues. Between the trimmed V and J ends, which lost 3 bases and 3 bases, there was a span of 8 bases. The assay was immunoSEQ multiplex PCR, and TCRdb's table has in-frame clones only and misses some. The sample yields approximately 100,000 clones, almost 90% seen once. This TCR came from a man aged 25-45 years in good health. The sequenced sample consisted of blood. The rearrangement joins TRBV12-3 or TRBV12-4 to TRBJ1-2; D remains ambiguous. CDR3 nucleotides: TGTGCCAGCAGTTTGGGGAGGGACTATGGCTACACCTTC. Its protein is CASSLGRDYGYTF.